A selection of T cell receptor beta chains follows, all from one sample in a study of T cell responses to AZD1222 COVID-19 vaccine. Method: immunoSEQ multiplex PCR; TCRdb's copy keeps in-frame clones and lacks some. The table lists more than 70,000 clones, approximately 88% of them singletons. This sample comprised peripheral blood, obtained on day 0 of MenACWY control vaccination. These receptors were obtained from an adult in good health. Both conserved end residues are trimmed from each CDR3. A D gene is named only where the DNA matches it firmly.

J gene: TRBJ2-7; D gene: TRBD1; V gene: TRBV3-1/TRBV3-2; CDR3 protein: ASSQDRARGYEQY
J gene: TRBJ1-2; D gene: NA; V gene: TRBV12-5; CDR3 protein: ASGLVQGRDGYT
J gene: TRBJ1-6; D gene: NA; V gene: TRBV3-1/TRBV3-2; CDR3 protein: ASSQARTAGSPLH
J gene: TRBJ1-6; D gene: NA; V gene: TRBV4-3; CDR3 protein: ASSQDRDSPLH
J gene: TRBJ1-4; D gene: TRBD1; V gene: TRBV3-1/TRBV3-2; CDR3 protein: ASSHRGDRNEKLF
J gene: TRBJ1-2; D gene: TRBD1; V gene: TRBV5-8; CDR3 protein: ASSLPGQRGYGYT
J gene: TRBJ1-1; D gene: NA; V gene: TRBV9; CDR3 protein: ASSVEGSSEAF
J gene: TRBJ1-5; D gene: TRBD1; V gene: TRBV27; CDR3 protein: ASSLWGTAHQPQH
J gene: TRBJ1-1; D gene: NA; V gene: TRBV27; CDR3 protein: ASSRTGTEAF
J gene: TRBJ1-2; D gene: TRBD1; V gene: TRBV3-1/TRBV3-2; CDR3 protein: ASRSGTGDGGYT
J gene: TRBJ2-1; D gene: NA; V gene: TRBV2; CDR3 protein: ASRLEGSYNEQF
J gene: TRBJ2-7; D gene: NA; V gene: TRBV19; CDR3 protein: ASSKGGQSEGYYEQY
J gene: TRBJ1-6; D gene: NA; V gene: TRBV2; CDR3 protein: ASSQGGNSPLH
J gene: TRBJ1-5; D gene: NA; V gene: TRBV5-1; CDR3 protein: ASSLFPGEQPQH
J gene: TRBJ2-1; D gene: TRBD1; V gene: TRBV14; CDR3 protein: ASSLRQGLTVNEQF
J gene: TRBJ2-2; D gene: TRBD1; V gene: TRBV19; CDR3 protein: ASSVGQGYGELF
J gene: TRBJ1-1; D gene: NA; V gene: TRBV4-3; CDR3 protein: ASSQVLGALTEAF
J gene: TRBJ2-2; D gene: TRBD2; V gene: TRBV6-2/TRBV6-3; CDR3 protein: ASSYSVLAGENTGELF
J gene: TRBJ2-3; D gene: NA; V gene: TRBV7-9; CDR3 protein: ASSQNGGSTDTQY
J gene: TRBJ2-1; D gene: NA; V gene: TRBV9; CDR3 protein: ASSPSQYSNNEQF
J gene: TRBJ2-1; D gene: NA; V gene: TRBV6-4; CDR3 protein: ASSPELSSYNEQF
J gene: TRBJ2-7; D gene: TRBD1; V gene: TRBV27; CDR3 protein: ASSPGGGPYEQY
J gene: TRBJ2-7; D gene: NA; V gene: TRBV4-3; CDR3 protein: ASSQDQGTNTYEQY
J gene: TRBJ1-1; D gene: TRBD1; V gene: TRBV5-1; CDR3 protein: ASSWGTGGTGEAF
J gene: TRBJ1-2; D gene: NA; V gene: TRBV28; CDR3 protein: ASGSGANYGYT
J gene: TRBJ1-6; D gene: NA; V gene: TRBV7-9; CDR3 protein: ASSLRRTGRDNSPLH
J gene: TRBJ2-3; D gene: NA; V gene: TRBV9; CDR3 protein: ASSGQALDTQY
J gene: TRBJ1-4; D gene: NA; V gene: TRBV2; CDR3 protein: ASSEGTYEKLF
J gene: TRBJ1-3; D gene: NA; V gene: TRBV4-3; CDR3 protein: ASSPGQKTSGNTIY
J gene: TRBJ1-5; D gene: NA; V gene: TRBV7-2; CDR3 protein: ASSLIPGDSNQPQH
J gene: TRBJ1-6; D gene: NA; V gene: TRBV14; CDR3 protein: ASSQGRNSPLH
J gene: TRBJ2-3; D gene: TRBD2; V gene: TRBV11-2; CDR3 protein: ASSQASGGLSSVN
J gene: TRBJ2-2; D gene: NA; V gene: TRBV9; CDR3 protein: ASSVEGVATGELF
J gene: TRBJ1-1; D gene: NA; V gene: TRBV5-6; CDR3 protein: ASSLAQGRGAF
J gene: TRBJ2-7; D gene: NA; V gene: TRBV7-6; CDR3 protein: ASSRDFEQY
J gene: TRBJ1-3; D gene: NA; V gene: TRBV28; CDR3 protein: ASRAGSRSGNTIY
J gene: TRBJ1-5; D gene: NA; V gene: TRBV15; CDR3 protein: ATSRFNQPQH
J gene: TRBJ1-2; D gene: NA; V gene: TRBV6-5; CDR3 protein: ASSPNDYYGYT
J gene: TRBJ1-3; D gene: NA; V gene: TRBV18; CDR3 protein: ASSPPSGINTIY
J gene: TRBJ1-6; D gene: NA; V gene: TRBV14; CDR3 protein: ASSANRGETLH
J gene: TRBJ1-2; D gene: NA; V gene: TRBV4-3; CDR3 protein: ASSQDLGIGYGYT
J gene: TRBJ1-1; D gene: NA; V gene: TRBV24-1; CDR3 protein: ATSDSTGTAF
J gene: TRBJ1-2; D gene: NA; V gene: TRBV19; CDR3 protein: ASTSQGHYGYT
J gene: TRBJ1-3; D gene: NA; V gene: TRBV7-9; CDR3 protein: ASSSDGRTTTNSGNTIY